One sample yielded the 18 T cell receptor beta chains listed below, sequenced in a study of cytomegalovirus exposure and HLA in healthy donors. 60 Vbeta and 13 Jbeta primers were used in PCR. The method was immunoSEQ multiplex PCR; TCRdb's version includes in-frame clones alone and lacks a portion of them. The repertoire consists of about 180,000 clones, with over 70% occurring once and the leading ten covering about 2%. Sequenced input: PBMCs. These receptors all come from a woman between 25 and 40 years old in good health and CMV-seronegative.

This clone has only one observation. V and J are TRBV11-2 and TRBJ2-7; D not resolved. The CDR3 loop spans 15 amino acids. Looked up from germline, CDR1 is SGHAT and CDR2 is FQNNGV. V was shortened by 2 bases and J by 2 bases, with 13 bases between the two germline ends. The CDR3 sequence: CASSLTFPGTYEQYF. The CDR3 nucleotides are TGTGCCAGCAGCTTAACCTTTCCAGGAACCTACGAGCAGTACTTC.

The V call is TRBV6-5, the J call TRBJ1-4; 12 nucleotides agree with TRBD1. Germline V gene sequence: CDR1 MNHEY, CDR2 SVGAGI. V shed 2 bases, J shed 8 bases, and the junction held 6 bases outside the gene matches. The CDR3 is 16 residues long. This CDR3 reads CASSYGWDRGREKLFF. CDR3 sequence (DNA): TGTGCCAGCAGTTACGGGTGGGACAGGGGGCGAGAAAAACTGTTTTTT.

This clone has just a few counts. This CDR3 reads CATSRDRETTNNEQFF. CDR3 nucleotides: TGTGCCACCAGCAGAGACAGGGAAACGACCAACAATGAGCAGTTCTTC. This chain joins TRBV15 and TRBJ2-1; D perhaps matches TRBD1 (5 bases). The CDR3 has 16 residues. Trimming shortened V by 0 bases and J by 5 bases, and 14 bases separated the two germline ends. Germline CDR1 LNHNV, CDR2 YYDKDF (reference sequence).

This clone was observed a few times. The chain links TRBV4-3 to TRBJ2-7, with 8 bases aligning to TRBD2. V shed 2 bases, J shed 3 bases, and the junction held 3 bases outside the gene matches. CDR3 length: 14 residues. In germline, CDR1 is LGHNA, CDR2 YSLEER. The DNA of the CDR3 is TGCGCCAGCAGCCAAATAACTAGCGGCTACGAGCAGTACTTC. It codes for CASSQITSGYEQYF.

CDR3 residues: CASSLGLRDYSHSGANVLTF. CDR3 in DNA: TGTGCCAGCAGCTTGGGATTACGGGACTACTCTCACTCTGGGGCCAACGTCCTGACTTTC. The V and J genes are TRBV5-4 and TRBJ2-6, with 7 bases fitting TRBD2. The V gene end was trimmed by 0 bases and the J gene end by 0 bases; junction bases not matched to a gene: 12. Germline V gene lookup returns CDR1 SGHNT and CDR2 YYREEE (reference sequence). This CDR3 spans 20 amino acids.

The rearrangement links TRBV14 to TRBJ1-4; 8 bases match TRBD1. The CDR3 has 16 amino acids. CDR1 and CDR2 (germline): SGHDN, FVKESK. The V segment lost 3 bases and the J segment 4 bases; nucleotides outside the gene matches: 7. The CDR3: CASSHGQGFINEKLFF. The CDR3 nucleotides read TGTGCCAGCAGCCACGGACAGGGTTTCATTAATGAAAAACTGTTTTTT.

This clone appeared a few times. The chain has TRBV2 and TRBJ1-4, with D perhaps TRBD1 (5 bases). Per the germline V gene, CDR1 is SNHLY and CDR2 is FYNNEI. The CDR3 runs 17 residues. The CDR3 nucleotides read TGTGCTTCACAGGACCAGCGGGGATACGCAACTAATGAAAAACTGTTTTTT. It codes for CASQDQRGYATNEKLFF.

This clone was seen only a few times. The J gene is TRBJ2-7, the V gene TRBV4-2; TRBD2 might be the D (7 bases). In germline, CDR1 is LGHNA, CDR2 YNFKEQ. This CDR3 spans 14 amino acids. Trimming took off 4 bases at V and 6 bases at J, with 16 bases between the two ends. The CDR3 DNA sequence: TGTGCCAGCAGCCCCTCCCGGGGGGCGACCGAGCAGTACTTC. Its translation: CASSPSRGATEQYF.

J is TRBJ2-1 and V is TRBV5-1, with 10 bases fitting TRBD2. Trimming cost V 5 bases and J 9 bases; bases outside gene matches: 8. This CDR3 comprises 14 residues. Germline-derived CDR1 and CDR2 are SGHRS and YFSETQ. CDR3 nucleotide sequence: TGCGCCAGCAGTGGGATAGCGGGGGGTGGTGAGCAGTTCTTC. It translates to CASSGIAGGGEQFF.

In DNA, the CDR3 is TGTGCCAGCAGGGGACAGGGTGCGACAGATACGCAGTATTTT. Translation: CASRGQGATDTQYF. The chain links TRBV6-1 to TRBJ2-3; 9 positions agree with TRBD1. This CDR3 contains 14 residues. CDR1 and CDR2 (germline): MNHNS, SASEGT. After removal of 6 bases from V and 3 bases from J, the junction contained 4 bases not matched to a gene.

The J gene is TRBJ2-1, the V gene TRBV11-2; a possible D gene is TRBD2 (5 bases). Trimming left V 1 base short and J 6 bases short, with 10 bases between. Germline V gives CDR1 SGHAT, CDR2 FQNNGV. The CDR3 consists of 14 residues. CDR3: CASSLGVSVNEQFF. The CDR3, as DNA: TGTGCCAGCAGCTTAGGTGTTAGCGTCAATGAGCAGTTCTTC.

This clone was seen only a few times. The chain links TRBV5-1 to TRBJ1-6, with TRBD1 matching over 7 bases. The CDR3 has 13 amino acids. The V and J ends lost 4 bases and 16 bases, in that order; junction bases with no gene match: 11. Germline V gene lookup returns CDR1 SGHRS and CDR2 YFSETQ. The CDR3 sequence: CASSVIPGQTLHF. In DNA form, the CDR3 reads TGCGCCAGCAGCGTGATCCCGGGACAGACACTCCACTTT. The full variable domain, with the rest looked up from reference TRBV5-1 and TRBJ1-6, is KAGVTQTPRYLIKTRGQQVTLSCSPISGHRSVSWYQQTPGQGLQFLFEYFSETQRNKGNFPGRFSGRQFSNSRSEMNVSTLELGDSALYLCASSVIPGQTLHFGNGTRLTVT.

This chain connects TRBV10-2 to TRBJ2-1, with 8 bases lining up with TRBD2. Looked up from germline, CDR1 is WSHSY and CDR2 is SAAADI. The CDR3 sequence is 15 residues long. V gave up 7 bases and J gave up 2 bases; unmatched junction bases: 7. The CDR3 nucleotides read TGCGCCAGCAAGGTTAGCGGGGCGACCTACAATGAGCAGTTCTTC. Its translation: CASKVSGATYNEQFF.

This clone was counted a few times. The J gene is TRBJ1-1, the V gene TRBV7-2, with 7 nucleotides matching TRBD1. The CDR3 runs 14 residues. The ends lost 6 bases at V and 2 bases at J; junction bases unmatched: 6. Germline CDR1 reads SGHTA; CDR2 reads FQGNSA. CDR3 loop: CASSTGVENTEAFF. The DNA of the CDR3 is TGTGCCAGCAGTACAGGGGTGGAAAACACTGAAGCTTTCTTT.

V usage is TRBV7-9 and J usage is TRBJ2-5, with TRBD2 identical over 9 bases. The CDR3 runs 15 residues. Germline-derived CDR1 and CDR2 are SEHNR and FQNEAQ (reference sequence). Trimming cost V 6 bases and J 0 bases; bases outside gene matches: 5. CDR3 bases: TGTGCCAGCAGATCTAGCGGGGCGAACCAAGAGACCCAGTACTTC. Protein: CASRSSGANQETQYF. The full variable domain, its missing parts supplied by reference TRBV7-9 and TRBJ2-5, is DTGVSQNPRHKITKRGQNVTFRCDPISEHNRLYWYRQTLGQGPEFLTYFQNEAQLEKSRLLSDRFSAERPKGSFSTLEIQRTEQGDSAMYLCASRSSGANQETQYFGPGTRLLVL.

This clone was seen a handful of times. This chain joins TRBV9 and TRBJ2-5; 7 bases are shared with TRBD1. Per germline, CDR1 SGDLS and CDR2 YYNGEE. The CDR3 totals 13 residues. The V gene end was trimmed by 3 bases and the J gene end by 11 bases; junction bases not matched to a gene: 10. CDR3 sequence reads: CASSGQGLREQYF. CDR3 DNA sequence: TGTGCCAGCAGCGGACAGGGCTTAAGGGAGCAGTACTTC. Using reference TRBV9 and TRBJ2-5 for the parts outside the CDR3, the full variable domain is DSGVTQTPKHLITATGQRVTLRCSPRSGDLSVYWYQQSLDQGLQFLIQYYNGEERAKGNILERFSAQQFPDLHSELNLSSLELGDSALYFCASSGQGLREQYFGPGTRLLVL.

The chain couples TRBV6-6 to TRBJ1-1; no definite D call. CDR3 length: 11 amino acids. V was clipped by 10 bases and J by 1 base, with 7 bases between them. Germline CDR1 MNHNY, CDR2 SVGAGI (reference sequence). The DNA of the CDR3 is TGTGCCACCGAGGGGAACACTGAAGCTTTCTTT. Residues: CATEGNTEAFF.

The CDR3 nucleotides read TGTGCCAGCAGCGCGACAGCAAACTATGGCTACACCTTC. Translation: CASSATANYGYTF. V is TRBV5-6 and J is TRBJ1-2, with D tentatively TRBD1 (5 bases). Germline CDR1 SGHDT, CDR2 YYEEEE. CDR3 length: 13 residues. V lost 4 bases, J lost 2 bases, and 9 bases lay in between.